This TCR beta chain was identified during a study of blood T cell repertoires in COVID-19. At the level of the study: The samples span acute and convalescent COVID-19 from the United States, Italy and Spain. T cells, B-cell-depleted T cells, or PBMCs provided the cDNA or gDNA that served as material.

Looked up from germline, CDR1 is SGHNT and CDR2 is YENEEA. V lost 5 bases and J 3 bases, leaving 8 bases between the germline ends. The CDR3 is 14 residues long. In the authors' methods: Amplification of reference gene primers was used by the study to estimate nucleated cell counts. Libraries were prepared by immunoSEQ multiplex PCR; TCRdb keeps only in-frame clonotypes and omits some of them. Clonal size and the V and J genes are those of that table, whereas D and trimming came from the DNA. Of 9,500 to 15,000 clones listed, 90% are singletons. This sequence originates from a man aged 70-80 years with active COVID-19. The chain employs TRBV11-3 and TRBJ1-6, with D possibly matching TRBD1 (6 bases). Specimen: peripheral blood. The DNA of the CDR3 is TGTGCCAGCAGCCAACAGGGCTATAATTCACCCCTCCACTTT. Translation gives CASSQQGYNSPLHF. The full variable domain, with the rest looked up from reference TRBV11-3 and TRBJ1-6, is EAGVVQSPRYKIIEKKQPVAFWCNPISGHNTLYWYLQNLGQGPELLIRYENEEAVDDSQLPKDRFSAERLKGVDSTLKIQPAELGDSAVYLCASSQQGYNSPLHFGNGTRLTVT.